This entry describes one T cell receptor (beta chain). Its specificity is unknown. There are 15 residues in the CDR3. The germline V gene encodes CDR1 SNHLY and CDR2 FYNNEI. It was by 5' RACE with UMI labels that the TRB cDNA libraries were prepared. TCRdb reprocessed the 5' RACE reads, keeping one entry per CDR3 protein, no DNA. In all, the sample yields over 55,000 distinct CDR3 sequences. The sample belongs to a study of CXCR3-negative and CXCR3-positive naive CD8 T cells. Study results and caveats: CXCR3-positive naive cells carried more hydrophobic TRB CDR3s than CXCR3-negative naive cells did.

The TCR originated in a human donor in good health. Some clones in this sample may be carry-over from other donors' samples. The chain combines TRBV2 with TRBJ1-1; TCRdb's D call of TRBD1 is untestable without DNA. Material: naive CXCR3+ CD8+ T cells from blood. Subset specified: CD45RO-CCR7+CD27+CD95- naive CD8+ T cells expressing CXCR3 (TNR3+). The CDR3 loop is CANRAPTGGITEAFF.